This T cell receptor (beta chain) was profiled in a study of shared clonotypes between healthy human individuals (dated by TCRdb to 2018 to 2020). Looking at the study overall: The cohort comprised a couple of women and a few men aged 18 to 49 years. Different laboratories and diverse techniques were used to prepare libraries and sequence TCR repertoires, to increase sequencing depth and limit assay-specific biases. Blood TCR repertoires of a handful of healthy adults were deeply sequenced to estimate repertoire size and the extent of clonotype sharing between individuals. Per donor, three plates each were used for CD4 naive and CD4 memory, two for CD8 naive, and one for CD8 memory. Each donor's leukapheresis produced roughly between about 0.85 and 10 billion PBMCs.

Using the deep immunoSEQ assay, multiplex PCR amplified TCR CDR3 regions from genomic DNA. Genomic DNA extracted from each cell subset was distributed evenly over all wells of several immunoSEQ 96-well plates, and each plate served as one replicate. For sorted subsets, about 0.2 ug genomic DNA, equal to 25,000 to 35,000 T cell genomes, was loaded into each replicate PCR. Purified libraries were measured with a Qubit 3.0 fluorometer, size-checked on a Bioanalyzer 2100, and measured again with the KAPA Library Quantification kit. Each immunoSEQ 96-well plate was sequenced on its own single-read 150-cycle Illumina NextSeq 550 flow cell. As for the authors' bioinformatics: Because the immunoSEQ output held only junctional sequences and lacked quality scores, the filtering could not match the filtering applied to full-length reads. Sequences were annotated with PyIR, a Python wrapper for IgBLAST v1.9, using IMGT germline references to assign V/J genes and CDR3. Any read was removed if the V/J assignment was weak (E-value above 1e-6), the CDR3 was missing, or the read contained stop codons, out-of-frame junctions, or ambiguous translated residues. V3J clonotypes were defined as sequences sharing an identical inferred V gene, J gene, and CDR3 amino acid sequence. To compute the percentage overlap between repertoires, the number of shared unique clonotypes was divided by the size of the smaller repertoire. RTK rarefaction, the Chao1 estimator, and Recon v2.1 estimates of unobserved clonotypes were used to assess repertoire richness. Generation probabilities were computed with OLGA for all TCRbeta clonotypes obtained by the gDNA method from several donors. What TCRdb holds here is the immuneACCESS table cut down to in-frame rearrangements. Part of the clones is not present; checked against another copy, under half of the missing clones reflect an unresolved V gene, and the others are unexplained. That table supplies the V and J calls and clone size; D and trimming were determined from the DNA. The sample table lists about 1.1 million clones, 77% of them with a count of one. Approximately 0.95% of the sample is in the top ten clones.

The donors were healthy, HIV-negative adults with no recently reported acute infections or vaccinations. Only Caucasian adults living in Nashville, Tennessee, USA were represented among the donors. CD4+ T cells were enriched by magnetic negative selection; naive cells were then positively selected on CD45RA, and the negative fraction formed the memory subset. Blood was collected by leukapheresis, and PBMCs were isolated by Ficoll-Histopaque density gradient centrifugation and then cryopreserved in liquid nitrogen vapor phase. Analytical flow cytometry was used to check the purity and quantity of each magnetically sorted T cell population. Each sorted fraction had its genomic DNA isolated and then quantified by UV absorbance on a Nanodrop 2000c. Study-level results and caveats: Pairwise subsampling indicated that sequencing depth was expected to affect the degree of clonotype sharing among donors. Naive subsets generally had larger estimated clonotype richness than memory subsets did. Rarefaction of sorted-subset datasets indicated incomplete sequencing despite the large sequencing depth. When a few donors were compared, the shared fraction of clonotypes was about 5% for naive CD4, around 3.5% for naive CD8, more than 2% for memory CD4, and 0.35% to 0.4% for memory CD8. Higher generation probabilities were observed for clonotypes shared by all four sorted-subset donors than for non-shared clonotypes. Sampling was restricted to blood, and TCR repertoires in tissue are likely to differ from TCR repertoires in blood. The small number of donors limited the genetic and exposure-history diversity represented.

For this clone: Its antigen specificity is not known. No base quality values were provided; no much bigger clone lies one nucleotide off. The same CDR3 can be traced to other DNA sequences in this sample.

Taken from cysteine to phenylalanine, the CDR3 has 15 residues. Just CDR3 DNA is preserved here, 45 bases in frame from base 1. V and J are truncated by 0 bases and 3 bases respectively, leaving an intervening sequence of 9 bases. CDR1 SGHRS and CDR2 YFSETQ were looked up in the germline V gene. The sequence was obtained from a man between 18 and 29 years old in good health. Some clones in this sample may be carry-over from other donors' samples. The V gene is TRBV5-1 and the J gene is TRBJ2-2; a weak D assignment points to TRBD2 (6 bases agree). What was sequenced was memory CD4+ T cells from PBMCs. Sample cell subset or site, as interpreted from the label and publication: CD45RA-negative fraction. At the DNA level, the sequence is TGCGCCAGCAGCTTGGTATCGGGGGACACCGGGGAGCTGTTTTTT. The resulting protein is CASSLVSGDTGELFF.